These T cell receptor beta chains were read from a single sample in a study of T cell responses to AZD1222 COVID-19 vaccine. Assay used: immunoSEQ multiplex PCR; TCRdb lists only in-frame clones, some missing. The repertoire holds 150,000 to 200,000 clones, around 87% seen once, with less than 3% in the top ten. Sequences were derived from peripheral blood, sampled on day 0 of MenACWY control vaccination. The receptors were gathered from an adult in good health. The CDR3 runs from the conserved cysteine through the conserved F or W. Each record gives: V gene, D gene, clone size, J gene, CDR3 protein, CDR3 DNA. D genes are given only for firm matches. The size entry is marked missing in some rows and otherwise reads once, few, many or a size class.

TRBV7-7	.	.	TRBJ2-2	CASSTTTGELFF	TGTGCTAGCAGCACTACGACCGGGGAGCTGTTTTTT
TRBV3-1/TRBV3-2	.	.	TRBJ1-2	CASSQDLGVYGYTF	TGTGCCAGCAGCCAAGATTTGGGGGTCTATGGCTACACCTTC
TRBV18	TRBD2	.	TRBJ2-7	CASSPGLAGGRPYEQYF	TGTGCCAGCTCACCCGGACTAGCGGGAGGACGACCTTACGAGCAGTACTTC
TRBV19	.	.	TRBJ2-3	CASSRTGKGHTDTQYF	TGTGCCAGTAGTAGAACAGGGAAGGGGCACACAGATACGCAGTATTTT
TRBV18	.	.	TRBJ2-1	CASSPPRVGNSYNEQFF	TGTGCCAGCTCACCGCCGAGGGTAGGCAACTCCTACAATGAGCAGTTCTTC
TRBV28	.	.	TRBJ2-1	CASHRGSSYNEQFF	TGTGCCAGCCATAGGGGCAGCTCCTACAATGAGCAGTTCTTC
TRBV5-1	TRBD1	few	TRBJ2-7	CASSFTIGQGSDEQYF	TGCGCCAGCAGCTTTACTATAGGACAGGGGTCCGACGAGCAGTACTTC
TRBV7-8	TRBD2	.	TRBJ2-5	CASSFPGLAGEETQYF	TGTGCCAGCAGCTTCCCGGGACTAGCGGGAGAAGAGACCCAGTACTTC
TRBV15	TRBD2	.	TRBJ2-1	CATSRRRTSGDEQFF	TGTGCCACCAGCAGAAGGCGGACTAGCGGCGATGAGCAGTTCTTC
TRBV19	.	.	TRBJ1-2	CASSQVYGYTF	TGTGCCAGTTCTCAGGTCTATGGCTACACCTTC
TRBV3-1/TRBV3-2	TRBD1	.	TRBJ1-2	CASSQDLQGAYGYTF	TGTGCCAGCAGCCAAGATCTGCAGGGGGCTTATGGCTACACCTTC
TRBV7-3	.	once	TRBJ2-3	CASSPIGGPPDTQYF	TGTGCCAGCAGCCCAATCGGGGGCCCCCCAGATACGCAGTATTTT
TRBV3-1/TRBV3-2	.	.	TRBJ1-1	CASSQEGGLGAFF	TGTGCCAGCAGCCAAGAGGGGGGGCTAGGGGCTTTCTTT
TRBV7-9	.	.	TRBJ2-1	CASSLMGGAYNEQFF	TGTGCCAGCAGCCTAATGGGGGGCGCCTACAATGAGCAGTTCTTC
TRBV6-2/TRBV6-3	.	.	TRBJ1-5	CASSPYLDSNQPQHF	TGTGCCAGCAGTCCCTATTTGGATAGCAATCAGCCCCAGCATTTT
TRBV28	.	.	TRBJ1-2	CASSPPSALNYGYTF	TGTGCCAGCAGCCCCCCCTCCGCCCTTAACTATGGCTACACCTTC
TRBV11-2	.	few	TRBJ2-1	CASSPLTGYNEQFF	TGTGCCAGCAGCCCGCTGACTGGTTACAATGAGCAGTTCTTC
TRBV29-1	.	.	TRBJ2-3	CSVEESTDTQYF	TGCAGCGTTGAAGAGTCCACAGATACGCAGTATTTT
TRBV20-1	TRBD2	.	TRBJ2-1	CSASQAGGLGEQFF	TGCAGTGCTAGTCAAGCGGGGGGGCTCGGTGAGCAGTTCTTC
TRBV10-3	TRBD2	.	TRBJ2-3	CAIRRGTSGTGPDTQYF	TGTGCCATCAGGAGGGGGACTAGCGGGACGGGCCCAGATACGCAGTATTTT
TRBV7-2	.	once	TRBJ1-6	CASSLAGTTNNSPLHF	TGTGCCAGCAGCTTAGCCGGGACAACAAATAATTCACCCCTCCACTTT
TRBV7-9	.	.	TRBJ2-4	CASSFGAGENIQYF	TGTGCCAGCAGCTTCGGCGCGGGTGAAAACATTCAGTACTTC
TRBV2	.	.	TRBJ2-7	CASKPPSYEQYF	TGTGCCAGCAAGCCCCCCTCCTACGAGCAGTACTTC
TRBV19	.	.	TRBJ2-1	CASSPTLASTEDEQFF	TGTGCCAGTAGCCCAACCCTAGCGTCTACTGAGGATGAGCAGTTCTTC
TRBV19	TRBD2	once	TRBJ2-4	CASSIWGGANIQYF	TGTGCCAGTAGTATCTGGGGGGGTGCAAACATTCAGTACTTC
TRBV29-1	.	.	TRBJ2-3	CSVAGLAADTQYF	TGCAGCGTTGCTGGCCTAGCAGCAGATACGCAGTATTTT
TRBV2	.	.	TRBJ2-7	CASSADQGWTGQYF	TGTGCCAGCAGTGCTGATCAGGGGTGGACCGGGCAGTACTTC
TRBV7-2	.	.	TRBJ1-5	CASSLVVTVKNQPQHF	TGTGCCAGCAGCTTAGTCGTCACGGTAAAAAATCAGCCCCAGCATTTT
TRBV19	TRBD1	few	TRBJ2-7	CASSLTGQGSYEQYF	TGTGCCAGTAGTCTGACGGGACAGGGGAGCTACGAGCAGTACTTC
TRBV11-3	.	.	TRBJ1-5	CASSLDLRTSNQPQHF	TGTGCCAGCAGCTTAGATCTTCGGACTAGCAATCAGCCCCAGCATTTT
TRBV7-9	.	.	TRBJ1-5	CASRGSDVQPQHF	TGTGCCAGCAGGGGTTCGGATGTACAGCCCCAGCATTTT
TRBV27	TRBD1	few	TRBJ1-1	CASSTQDRGLAEAFF	TGTGCCAGCAGTACCCAGGACAGGGGGCTCGCTGAAGCTTTCTTT
TRBV6-5	TRBD2	.	TRBJ2-1	CASSYQRGPYNEQFF	TGTGCCAGCAGTTATCAGCGGGGGCCTTACAATGAGCAGTTCTTC
TRBV28	TRBD2	.	TRBJ2-7	CASSGTSGRADYEQYF	TGTGCCAGCAGCGGGACTAGCGGGAGGGCCGATTACGAGCAGTACTTC
TRBV7-9	.	.	TRBJ1-1	CASSLEGLGEAFF	TGTGCCAGCAGCTTGGAGGGACTTGGTGAAGCTTTCTTT
TRBV18	TRBD1	.	TRBJ1-4	CASSPTGGALQDNEKLFF	TGTGCCAGCTCACCCACAGGGGGCGCCCTTCAAGATAATGAAAAACTGTTTTTT
TRBV7-3	.	.	TRBJ2-3	CASSLIATASTDTQYF	TGTGCCAGCAGCTTAATTGCTACAGCTAGCACAGATACGCAGTATTTT
TRBV7-9	.	few	TRBJ2-7	CASSESLLDYEQYF	TGTGCCAGCAGCGAGTCCCTTTTAGACTACGAGCAGTACTTC
TRBV24-1	TRBD2	.	TRBJ2-5	CATSEGTSGGNEETQYF	TGTGCCACCAGTGAGGGGACTAGCGGGGGCAATGAAGAGACCCAGTACTTC
TRBV19	TRBD1	.	TRBJ1-3	CASSPRTGSSWDSGNTIYF	TGTGCCAGTAGTCCCCGGACAGGATCCTCCTGGGACTCTGGAAACACCATATATTTT
TRBV5-5	TRBD1	.	TRBJ2-1	CASSPGQGIGNEQFF	TGTGCCAGCAGCCCGGGACAGGGAATCGGCAATGAGCAGTTCTTC
TRBV5-4	.	.	TRBJ2-5	CASSLEVAETQYF	TGTGCCAGCAGCTTGGAAGTGGCAGAGACCCAGTACTTC
TRBV19	.	.	TRBJ1-4	CASSRGTNEKLFF	TGTGCCAGCAGTCGGGGTACTAATGAAAAACTGTTTTTT
TRBV10-3	.	.	TRBJ2-4	CAIRAGDPSNIQYF	TGTGCCATCAGGGCAGGGGATCCTTCAAACATTCAGTACTTC
TRBV28	TRBD1	.	TRBJ2-7	CASSLRQGRYEQYF	TGTGCCAGCAGTCTTAGACAGGGTCGGTACGAGCAGTACTTC
TRBV5-4	.	.	TRBJ2-1	CASSFRGEYNEQFF	TGTGCCAGCAGCTTCCGCGGAGAATACAATGAGCAGTTCTTC
TRBV6-1	TRBD2	.	TRBJ2-1	CASSALAGPTYNEQFF	TGTGCCAGCAGTGCTCTAGCGGGGCCTACCTACAATGAGCAGTTCTTC
TRBV2	.	once	TRBJ2-7	CASSESAGNYEQYF	TGTGCCAGCAGTGAATCTGCGGGGAACTACGAGCAGTACTTC
TRBV7-9	.	.	TRBJ1-2	CASSRGLISPYGYTF	TGTGCCAGCAGCCGGGGCCTCATTAGCCCCTATGGCTACACCTTC
TRBV2	.	.	TRBJ1-2	CAGGGGYTF	TGTGCCGGGGGGGGAGGCTACACCTTC
TRBV9	.	.	TRBJ2-5	CASSATGTQETQYF	TGTGCCAGCAGCGCCACCGGGACCCAAGAGACCCAGTACTTC
TRBV9	.	few	TRBJ2-7	CASSQNPNVWLGEQYF	TGTGCCAGCAGCCAAAACCCAAATGTGTGGCTGGGCGAGCAGTACTTC
TRBV27	.	.	TRBJ1-1	CASSLSTNLNTEAFF	TGTGCCAGCAGTCTTTCAACGAACTTGAACACTGAAGCTTTCTTT
TRBV7-3	TRBD2	.	TRBJ2-1	CASSSGLDSSYNEQFF	TGTGCCAGCAGCTCCGGACTAGATAGCTCCTACAATGAGCAGTTCTTC
TRBV24-1	.	once	TRBJ1-1	CATRGMNTEAFF	TGTGCCACCCGGGGGATGAACACTGAAGCTTTCTTT
TRBV7-9	TRBD1	.	TRBJ2-7	CASSPATGVVVYEQYF	TGTGCCAGCAGCCCAGCGACAGGGGTAGTAGTCTACGAGCAGTACTTC
TRBV9	.	once	TRBJ1-6	CASSVGEAPNSPLHF	TGTGCCAGCAGCGTAGGGGAGGCACCCAATTCACCCCTCCACTTT
TRBV28	.	.	TRBJ1-4	CASSENRDEKLFF	TGTGCCAGCAGTGAAAACAGGGATGAAAAACTGTTTTTT
TRBV5-1	TRBD2	.	TRBJ2-1	CASSVGTSDSEQFF	TGCGCCAGCAGCGTCGGGACTAGCGATAGTGAGCAGTTCTTC
TRBV29-1	.	.	TRBJ2-2	CSAYQGFTGELFF	TGCAGCGCCTACCAGGGGTTTACCGGGGAGCTGTTTTTT